These T cell receptor beta chains were read from a single sample in a study of regulatory T cells in long-lasting Graves disease. Each CDR3 protein is one row after TCRdb ran MiXCR on the multiplex PCR reads. The data show 350,000 to 500,000 distinct CDR3 sequences, about 16% seen once. These same data were also listed under a study on T cells in Graves' hyperthyroidism and ophthalmopathy.

The sequences come from peripheral blood mononuclear cells (PBMCs), collected at new diagnosis, from a patient treated with antithyroid drugs. The receptors originated from a woman in her twenties or thirties with Graves disease. Both conserved end residues are part of each CDR3. The D gene is left open where the match is weak. Only part of the rows carry a size: once, few, many, or a class if the clone is expanded.

d_call j_call clone_size v_call cdr3_nt cdr3_aa
TRBD2 TRBJ2-7 many TRBV11-2 TGTGCCAGCAGCTTAGGCGGGAGTGAAGAGCAGTACTTC CASSLGGSEEQYF
TRBD2 TRBJ2-2 few TRBV2 TGTGCCAGCAGTGATCAGGAGCCCATAGCGGGAGTAGTGTTTTTT CASSDQEPIAGVVFF
. TRBJ1-1 . TRBV19 TGTGCCAGTATGTCGAGGGTGTTCGCTGAAGCTTTCTTT CASMSRVFAEAFF
. TRBJ1-4 many TRBV2 TGTGCCAGCAGTGAATTCGGGGGCGGTGAAAAACTGTTTTTT CASSEFGGGEKLFF
TRBD2 TRBJ2-1 many TRBV3-1 TGTGCCAGCAGCCAAGAAGGGCTAGCGGGAGACAATGAGCAGTTCTTC CASSQEGLAGDNEQFF
. TRBJ1-2 . TRBV6-4 TGTGCCAGCAGGCGGGACGCAGGAGGCTATGGCTACACCTTC CASRRDAGGYGYTF
. TRBJ2-2 few TRBV24-1 TGTGCCATCCAAGAGGGCGGGGAGCTGTTTTTT CAIQEGGELFF
. TRBJ2-7 . TRBV11-2 TGTGCCAGCAGCTCGAACAGGGTGTCCCACGAGCAGTACTTC CASSSNRVSHEQYF
. TRBJ2-4 many TRBV12-3/TRBV12-4 TGTGCCAGCAGTCCCCCGCCCAAAAACATTCAGTACTTC CASSPPPKNIQYF
TRBD2 TRBJ2-2 few TRBV19 TGTGCCAGTAGTGGACTAGCTAACACCGGGGAGCTGTTTTTT CASSGLANTGELFF
TRBD2 TRBJ2-1 many TRBV20-1 TGCAGTGCTAGACCGGGACTAGCAACGTACAATGAGCAGTTCTTC CSARPGLATYNEQFF
. TRBJ2-4 many TRBV18 TGTGCCAGCTCACCACGACAGATAAACATTCAGTACTTC CASSPRQINIQYF
. TRBJ1-2 many TRBV3-1 TGTGCCAGCAGCCAAGATCGGGCCGACCCCTATTGGTTC CASSQDRADPYWF
TRBD1 TRBJ1-1 many TRBV11-2 TGTGCCAGCAGCTCCGGGACAGGGGGCGTGAACACTGAAGCTTTCTTT CASSSGTGGVNTEAFF
TRBD2 TRBJ2-2 few TRBV20-1 TGCAGTGCTAGAGATGTACGGCTAGCGGAAACCGGGGAGCTGTTTTTT CSARDVRLAETGELFF
. TRBJ1-6 many TRBV6-2/TRBV6-3 TGTGCCAGCAGCCATCAGGGGTCACCCCTCCACTTT CASSHQGSPLHF
. TRBJ1-1 few TRBV19 TGTGCCAGCACCGGGATTTATCCTGAAGCTTTCTTT CASTGIYPEAFF
. TRBJ2-7 few TRBV6-5 TGTGCCAGCAGTTATGGGGACGCCGGCTACGAGCAGTACTTC CASSYGDAGYEQYF
TRBD1 TRBJ2-1 few TRBV15 TGTGCCACCAGCAGAGTTACAGGGGCTGAGCAGTTCTTC CATSRVTGAEQFF
. TRBJ1-1 many TRBV6-1 TGTGCCAGCAGTGACCCAGACATGAACACTGAAGCTTTCTTT CASSDPDMNTEAFF
. TRBJ2-3 many TRBV28 TGTGCCAGCAGTTTAATTTTAGATACGCAGTATTTT CASSLILDTQYF
. TRBJ2-3 many TRBV15 TGTGCCACCAGCAGTCCACAGAGCACAGATACGCAGTATTTT CATSSPQSTDTQYF
. TRBJ2-7 many TRBV30 TGTGCCTGGAGTGTACTAGGTAGCGGAACCTACGAGCAGTACTTC CAWSVLGSGTYEQYF
TRBD2 TRBJ2-3 . TRBV29-1 TGCAGCGTTGGGACTAGCGGAGATACGCAGTATTTT CSVGTSGDTQYF
. TRBJ2-6 . TRBV30 TGTGCCCGCTCTGGGGCCAACGTCCTGACTTTC CARSGANVLTF
TRBD2 TRBJ2-3 many TRBV10-3 TGTGCCAAGGTAGCAGCGGGAGTGGGAGATACGCAGTATTTT CAKVAAGVGDTQYF
. TRBJ2-3 many TRBV3-1 TGTGCCAGCACCAGGGGCGGAGGAACAGATACGCAGTATTTT CASTRGGGTDTQYF
. TRBJ1-1 many TRBV10-3 TGTGTATCTCAGGGGCCGAACACTGAAGCTTTCTTT CVSQGPNTEAFF
TRBD2 TRBJ2-7 . TRBV20-1 TGCAGTGCTAGTGGGACTAGCGGGAGTTCCTACGAGCAGTACTTC CSASGTSGSSYEQYF
. TRBJ1-2 many TRBV2 TGTGCCAGCAGTTTACGCGGCTACACCTTC CASSLRGYTF
. TRBJ2-5 . TRBV4-1 TGCGCCAGCAGCCAGAGGCCCGAGCGGGTCCAAGAGACCCAGTACTTC CASSQRPERVQETQYF
. TRBJ1-3 many TRBV11-2 TGTGCCAGCAGCCACCTTAAGGGAGGAAACACCATATATTTT CASSHLKGGNTIYF
. TRBJ2-1 many TRBV11-2 TGTGCCAGCAGCTTAGTAAGGGGACGGAACAATGAGCAGTTCTTC CASSLVRGRNNEQFF
TRBD1 TRBJ1-3 few TRBV20-1 TGCAGTGCTAGAGACGTTCGGGACAGGATACCACTCTCTGGAAACACCATATATTTT CSARDVRDRIPLSGNTIYF
TRBD2 TRBJ2-1 few TRBV12-5 TGTGCTAGTGGTTTGGTGAGGCGCCGGGGACTAGCGGAAGGCAATGAGCAGTTCTTC CASGLVRRRGLAEGNEQFF
. TRBJ1-1 . TRBV24-1 TGTGCCACCAGTGGCCCAGGGGCCTGGGGTAACACTGAAGCTTTCTTT CATSGPGAWGNTEAFF
. TRBJ2-1 many TRBV27 TGTGCCAGCACTTACGCGGGCGGGAACTCCTACAATGAGCAGTTCTTC CASTYAGGNSYNEQFF
. TRBJ2-1 many TRBV11-2 TGTGCCAGCAGCTTAGGGAACAGAGAGTACAATGAGCAGTTCTTC CASSLGNREYNEQFF
TRBD1 TRBJ1-4 . TRBV5-1 TGCGCCAGCAGCTTGGTGGGACAGGGAGCGTCGTCAACTAATGAAAAACTGTTTTTT CASSLVGQGASSTNEKLFF
. TRBJ2-1 . TRBV6-2/TRBV6-3 TGTGCCAGCACCCCCGGTGGCGGTTCTTACAATGAGCAGTTCTTC CASTPGGGSYNEQFF
. TRBJ2-6 few TRBV20-1 TGCAGTGCTCCCCCCTCTGGGGCCAACGTCCTGACTTTC CSAPPSGANVLTF
. TRBJ2-1 . TRBV20-1 TGCAGTGCTAACCTCAGGGGTACCCTACCCAATGAGCAGTTCTTC CSANLRGTLPNEQFF
. TRBJ2-7 few TRBV27 TGTGCCAGCAGTCTTCTGGGTCAAGGGGGGCCCTACGAGCAGTACTTC CASSLLGQGGPYEQYF
. TRBJ2-3 . TRBV2 TGTGCCAGCAGTGAAGCCAGTCTACAAGATACGCAGTATTTT CASSEASLQDTQYF
TRBD2 TRBJ2-7 . TRBV6-5 TGTGCCAGCAGTTCACTCGGGGTAGCGGGAGTATTCCCTACCCTCGAGCAGTACTTC CASSSLGVAGVFPTLEQYF
. TRBJ2-5 many TRBV2 TGTGCCACCGAGGGGCTGTTCCGCGAAGAGACCCAGTACTTC CATEGLFREETQYF
. TRBJ2-2 . TRBV25-1 TGTGCCAGCAGTGAATATGTGGGAGAGGGAACCGGGGAGCTGTTTTTT CASSEYVGEGTGELFF
. TRBJ1-4 few TRBV6-1 TGTGCCAGCATTCGGGAAGGCATGGCGTCTTCTAATGAAAAACTGTTTTTT CASIREGMASSNEKLFF